The subject of this entry is one T cell receptor beta chain. This clonotype was recorded a few times. Its antigen has not been determined. Base-call qualities are not available, and no considerably larger clone is one nucleotide away. The data were taken from a study of blood T cells in healthy people across ages (dated by TCRdb to 2015 to 2017). For context, the study as a whole: In model experiments, template switching captured roughly one uniquely barcoded TCR beta cDNA molecule for every two T cells. To track age-related changes in TCR beta repertoire diversity, the study relied on deep sequencing normalized with unique cDNA molecular identifiers. Donors were grouped into four age groups: young (average 16 years), middle-aged (39), aged (roughly 62) and long-lived (approximately 78). Two additional independent replicas of 1 million unique cDNA reads from the same blood draw were analyzed for two donors (one aged 18 to 29 and one aged 80 or older). Broader findings and caveats from the paper: Observed TCR beta diversity correlated strongly with the percentage of naive T cells measured by flow cytometry. Because donor CMV infection status was unknown, age-related changes in expanded clonotypes were potentially confounded. Compared with the aged group, more naive CD4+ T cells, fewer expanded clones and increased TCR diversity were shown by the long-lived group, suggesting age selection. Conclusive comparison of naive and antigen-experienced compartments was prevented by the profiling of bulk unsorted PBMCs. Total diversity estimates from one million sequenced T cells were considered lower bounds and underestimates. As age increased, observed TCR beta diversity per million T cells dropped in a roughly linear way, and a significant reduction was already evident by age 40.

Donors were 39 systemically healthy Caucasian individuals from Russia aged 6 to 90 years. About 10 milliliters of peripheral blood were collected from each donor into EDTA-treated Vacutainer tubes. Ficoll-Paque density-gradient centrifugation was used to isolate PBMCs, with at least 7 million obtained per sample. Trizol reagent was used to extract total RNA from the PBMCs, yielding at least 5 micrograms per sample. The percentages of naive CD45RAhigh/CD27high T cells were determined by flow cytometry on a PBMC aliquot from every donor. The CDR3 numbers 14 residues from cysteine through phenylalanine. Only the CDR3 portion is preserved as DNA: 42 bases, with reading frame beginning at the first base. From the germline V gene (reference sequence), CDR1 is MNHNY and CDR2 is SVGAGI. The germline ends are 11 bases apart after V is trimmed by 5 bases and J by 3 bases. Library preparation was by 5' RACE. Reads for this sample came from an Illumina HiSeq 2500. A second PCR of about 7 to 12 cycles was performed with a sample-barcoded 5' primer and a J-beta primer mix. Each TCR beta cDNA molecule received a unique molecular identifier from a template-switch 5' adaptor carrying 12 random nucleotides. At least 2.5 million CDR3-containing paired-end reads were obtained from each sample. First-strand cDNA was synthesized from all RNA with the Mint cDNA synthesis kit, primed by a TRBC-specific oligonucleotide. Following uracil-DNA glycosylase treatment, all cDNA underwent a first 18-cycle PCR with the universal primers M1SS and BC2_uni_R. The original pipeline was this. For normalization, 1 million high-quality reads, each with a distinct molecular identifier, were randomly selected from each sample. Instead of being binned into consensus sequences, reads that shared molecular identifiers were thrown out. MiTCR, set to a Q25 quality threshold and the strictest error-elimination algorithm, was used for CDR3 identification, clonotype clustering and error correction. A nonparametric unseen species model using Euler transformation provided a lower-bound estimate of total TCR beta diversity. TCRdb itself trimmed the public reads at Q25 with fastp, ran MiXCR and retained productive beta chains. Each entry merges the rows of one CDR3 protein and shows their most common DNA and genes. These V and J calls derive from TCRdb rather than the authors' analysis. Present in this sample are some 850,000 distinct CDR3 sequences, around 24% of which were seen just once. About 2.9% of the sample comes from the top ten.

This same sample was also taken into another study, of T cells of mothers and their children. The second paper states: The donors were nine systemically healthy Caucasian individuals, made up of three mothers and their six children. cDNA synthesis used all of the extracted RNA, with about 1.5 ug of RNA in each 15 ul reaction. In the second PCR, sample barcodes and 2-4 random nucleotides were introduced via the M1S primer. Over 10 million TCR beta CDR3 reads came from each mother, compared with approximately 2.8 million reads from each child. Thymic selection similarly shapes TCR recombination output in related and unrelated pairs, with minor effect from inherited differences. Normalized repertoire overlap in related mother-child pairs was always slightly higher than in unrelated mother-child pairs, but the difference was never significant. Persistent microchimeric T cell clones were not detected, at a sensitivity of approximately 100 clones per million clonotypes. To look for features that set related mother-child pairs apart from unrelated individuals, the researchers ran deep NGS to compare the TCR beta repertoires of mothers and children. Mothers averaged roughly 40 +/- 4 years of age and children averaged approximately 11 +/- 4 years. After adapter ligation was performed with NEBNext reagents, the libraries were sequenced on an Illumina HiSeq 2000 with 100+100 nt paired-end reads. To avoid cross-contamination, the mother libraries and the child libraries were prepared a month apart and sequenced in separate runs. For each donor, between about 450,000 and 2,300,000 distinct TCR beta clonotypes were identified. Naive TCR beta clonotypes were estimated from low-frequency clonotypes matched to each donor's FACS-determined naive share, without sorting.

Sequenced sample: blood. The sequence derives from a boy younger than 18 in good health. This chain joins TRBV6-6 to TRBJ2-1; TRBD2 is a weak D gene call, 6 bases matching. The nucleotide sequence is TGTGCCAGCAGTCATCTCGGGGGCTACAATGAGCAGTTCTTC. This yields the protein CASSHLGGYNEQFF.